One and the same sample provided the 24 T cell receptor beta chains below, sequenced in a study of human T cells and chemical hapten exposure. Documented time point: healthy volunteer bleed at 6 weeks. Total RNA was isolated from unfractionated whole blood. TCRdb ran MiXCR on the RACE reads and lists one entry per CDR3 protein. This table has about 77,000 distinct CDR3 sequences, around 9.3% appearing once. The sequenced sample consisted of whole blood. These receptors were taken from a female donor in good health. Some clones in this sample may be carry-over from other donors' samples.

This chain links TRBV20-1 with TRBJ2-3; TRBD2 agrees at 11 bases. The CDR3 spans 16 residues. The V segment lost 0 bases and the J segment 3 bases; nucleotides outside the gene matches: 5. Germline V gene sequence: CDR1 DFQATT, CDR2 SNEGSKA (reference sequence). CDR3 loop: CSARDATSGGTDTQYF. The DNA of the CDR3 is TGCAGTGCTAGAGATGCTACTAGCGGGGGTACAGATACGCAGTATTTT.

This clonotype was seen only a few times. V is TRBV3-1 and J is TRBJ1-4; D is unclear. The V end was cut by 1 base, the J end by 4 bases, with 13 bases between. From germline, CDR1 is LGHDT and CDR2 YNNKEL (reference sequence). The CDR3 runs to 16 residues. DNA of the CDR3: TGTGCCAGCAGCCAAGTGTTAGGACGGATTAATGAAAAACTGTTTTTT. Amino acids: CASSQVLGRINEKLFF. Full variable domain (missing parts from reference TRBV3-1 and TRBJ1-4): DTAVSQTPKYLVTQMGNDKSIKCEQNLGHDTMYWYKQDSKKFLKIMFSYNNKELIINETVPNRFSPKSPDKAHLNLHINSLELGDSAVYFCASSQVLGRINEKLFFGSGTQLSVL.

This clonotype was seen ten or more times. The CDR3: CSVEGLDEAFF. Here the CDR3 DNA reads TGCAGCGTTGAAGGCCTGGACGAGGCTTTCTTT. The rearrangement joins TRBV29-1 to TRBJ1-1; D is undetermined. Germline V gene lookup returns CDR1 SQVTM and CDR2 ANQGSEA. The CDR3 has 11 residues. V was shortened by 1 base and J by 11 bases, with 11 bases between the two germline ends.

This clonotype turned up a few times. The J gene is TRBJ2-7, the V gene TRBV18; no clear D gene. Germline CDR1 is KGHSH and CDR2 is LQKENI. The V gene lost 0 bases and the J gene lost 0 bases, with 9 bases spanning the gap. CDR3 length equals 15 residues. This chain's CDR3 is CASSPPAAASYEQYF. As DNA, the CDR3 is TGTGCCAGCTCACCACCGGCGGCGGCCTCCTACGAGCAGTACTTC.

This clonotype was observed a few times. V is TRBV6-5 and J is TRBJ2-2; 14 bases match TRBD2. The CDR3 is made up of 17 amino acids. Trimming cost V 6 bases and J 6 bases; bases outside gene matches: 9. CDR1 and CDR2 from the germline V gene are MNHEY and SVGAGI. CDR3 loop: CASSQTSGGVGAGELFF. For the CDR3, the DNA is TGTGCCAGCAGCCAGACTAGCGGGGGGGTCGGCGCCGGGGAGCTGTTTTTT.

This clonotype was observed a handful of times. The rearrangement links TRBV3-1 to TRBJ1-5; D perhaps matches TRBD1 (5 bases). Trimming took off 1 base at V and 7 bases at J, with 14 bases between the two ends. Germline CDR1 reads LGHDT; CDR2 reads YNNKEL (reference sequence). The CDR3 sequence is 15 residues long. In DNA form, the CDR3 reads TGTGCCAGCAGCCAAGGATCGTGGGGGGGACAGCCCCAGCATTTT. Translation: CASSQGSWGGQPQHF.

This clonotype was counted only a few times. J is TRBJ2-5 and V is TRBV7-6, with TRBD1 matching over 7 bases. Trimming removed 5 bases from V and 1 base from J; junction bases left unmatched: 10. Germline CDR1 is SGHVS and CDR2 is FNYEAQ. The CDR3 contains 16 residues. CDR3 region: CASSPMGQTLQETQYF. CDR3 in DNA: TGTGCCAGCAGCCCGATGGGACAGACACTCCAAGAGACCCAGTACTTC.

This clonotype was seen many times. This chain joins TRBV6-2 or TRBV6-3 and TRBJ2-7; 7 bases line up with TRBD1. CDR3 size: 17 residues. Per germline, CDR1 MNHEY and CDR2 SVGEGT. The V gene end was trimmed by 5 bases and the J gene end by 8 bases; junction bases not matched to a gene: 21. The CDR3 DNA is TGTGCCAGCAGTGGACGGACAGGCGCAGTAAGTGGGAGAAAGCAGTACTTC. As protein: CASSGRTGAVSGRKQYF.

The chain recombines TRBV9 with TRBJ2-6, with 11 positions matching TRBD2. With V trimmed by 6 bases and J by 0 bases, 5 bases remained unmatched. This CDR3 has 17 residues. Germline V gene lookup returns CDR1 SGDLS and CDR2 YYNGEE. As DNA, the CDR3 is TGTGCCAGCAACCCGGGACTAGCGGTCTCTGGGGCCAACGTCCTGACTTTC. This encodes CASNPGLAVSGANVLTF. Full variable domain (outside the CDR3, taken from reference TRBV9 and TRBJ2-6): DSGVTQTPKHLITATGQRVTLRCSPRSGDLSVYWYQQSLDQGLQFLIQYYNGEERAKGNILERFSAQQFPDLHSELNLSSLELGDSALYFCASNPGLAVSGANVLTFGAGSRLTVL.

The chain's CDR3 is CASSARGLRTDTQYF. The DNA for the CDR3 is TGTGCCAGCAGCGCGCGGGGGCTGCGCACAGATACGCAGTATTTT. This rearrangement joins TRBV11-1 to TRBJ2-3; tentatively, D is TRBD2 (7 bases). Germline V gene sequence: CDR1 SGHAT, CDR2 FQDESV (reference sequence). V lost 5 bases and J 1 base, leaving 13 bases between the germline ends. The CDR3 extends over 15 amino acids.

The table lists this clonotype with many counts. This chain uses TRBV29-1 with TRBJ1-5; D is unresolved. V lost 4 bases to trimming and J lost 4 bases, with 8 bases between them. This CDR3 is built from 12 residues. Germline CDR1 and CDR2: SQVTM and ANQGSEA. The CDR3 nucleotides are TGCAGCGTTGGATTAGGGAATCAGCCCCAGCATTTT. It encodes CSVGLGNQPQHF. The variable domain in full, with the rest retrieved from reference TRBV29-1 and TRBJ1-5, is SAVISQKPSRDICQRGTSLTIQCQVDSQVTMMFWYRQQPGQSLTLIATANQGSEATYESGFVIDKFPISRPNLTFSTLTVSNMSPEDSSIYLCSVGLGNQPQHFGDGTRLSIL.

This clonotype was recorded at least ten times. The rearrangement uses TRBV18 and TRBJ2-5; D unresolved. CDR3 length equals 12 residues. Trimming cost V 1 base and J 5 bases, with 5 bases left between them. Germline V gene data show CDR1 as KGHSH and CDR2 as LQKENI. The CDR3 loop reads CASSPQGETQYF. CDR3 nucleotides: TGTGCCAGCTCACCACAAGGCGAGACCCAGTACTTC.

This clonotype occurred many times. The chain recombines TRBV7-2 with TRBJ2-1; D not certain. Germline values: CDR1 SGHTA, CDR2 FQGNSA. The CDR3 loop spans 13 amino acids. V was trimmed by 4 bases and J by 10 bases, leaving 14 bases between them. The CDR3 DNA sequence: TGTGCCAGCAGCTCCGCTTCCGGTCGCGAGCAGTTCTTC. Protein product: CASSSASGREQFF.

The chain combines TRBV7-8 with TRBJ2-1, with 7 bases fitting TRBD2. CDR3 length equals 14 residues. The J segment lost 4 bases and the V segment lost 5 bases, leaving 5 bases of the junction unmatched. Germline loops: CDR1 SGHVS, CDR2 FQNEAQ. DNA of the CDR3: TGTGCCAGCAGCCCCAGCGGGATGTACAATGAGCAGTTCTTC. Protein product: CASSPSGMYNEQFF.

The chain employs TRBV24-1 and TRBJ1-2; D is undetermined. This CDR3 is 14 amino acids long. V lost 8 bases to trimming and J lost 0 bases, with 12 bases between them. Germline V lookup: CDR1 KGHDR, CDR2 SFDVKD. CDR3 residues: CATKFRTPNYGYTF. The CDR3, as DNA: TGTGCCACCAAGTTCAGGACTCCTAACTATGGCTACACCTTC.

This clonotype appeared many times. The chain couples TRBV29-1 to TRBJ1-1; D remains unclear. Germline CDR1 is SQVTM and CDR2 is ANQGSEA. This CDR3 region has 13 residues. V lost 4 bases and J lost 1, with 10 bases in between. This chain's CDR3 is CSVGQGWNTEAFF. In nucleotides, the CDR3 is TGCAGCGTTGGCCAAGGGTGGAACACTGAAGCTTTCTTT.

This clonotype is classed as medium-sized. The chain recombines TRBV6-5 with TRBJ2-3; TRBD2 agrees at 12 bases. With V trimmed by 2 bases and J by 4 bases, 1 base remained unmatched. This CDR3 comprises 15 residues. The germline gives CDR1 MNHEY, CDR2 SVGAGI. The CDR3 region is CASSYTSGGPDTQYF. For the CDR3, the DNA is TGTGCCAGCAGTTACACTAGCGGGGGGCCAGATACGCAGTATTTT.

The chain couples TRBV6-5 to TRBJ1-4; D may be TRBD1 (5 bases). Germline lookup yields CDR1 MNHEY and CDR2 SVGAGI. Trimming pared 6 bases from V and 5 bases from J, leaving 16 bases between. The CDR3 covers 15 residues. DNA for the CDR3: TGTGCCAGCAGAGACACCGGGACCGCCAATGAAAAACTGTTTTTT. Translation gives CASRDTGTANEKLFF.

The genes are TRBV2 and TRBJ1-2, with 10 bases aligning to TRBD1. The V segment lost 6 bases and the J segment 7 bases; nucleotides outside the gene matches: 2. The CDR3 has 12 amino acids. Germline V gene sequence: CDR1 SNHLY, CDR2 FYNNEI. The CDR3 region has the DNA TGTGCCAGCAGGAGGGACAGGGGTGGCTACACCTTC. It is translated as CASRRDRGGYTF.

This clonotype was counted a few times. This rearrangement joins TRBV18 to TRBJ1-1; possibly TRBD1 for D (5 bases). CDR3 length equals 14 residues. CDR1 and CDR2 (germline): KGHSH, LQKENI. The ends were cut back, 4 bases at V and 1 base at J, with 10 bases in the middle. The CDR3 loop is CASSQRDANTEAFF. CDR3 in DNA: TGTGCCAGCTCACAACGGGACGCGAACACTGAAGCTTTCTTT.

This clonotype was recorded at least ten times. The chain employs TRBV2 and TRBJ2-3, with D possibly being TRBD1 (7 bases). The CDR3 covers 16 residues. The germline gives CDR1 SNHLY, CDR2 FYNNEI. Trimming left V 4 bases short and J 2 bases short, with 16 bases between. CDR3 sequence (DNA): TGTGCCAGCAGTGCACAGGGGACTGGAATCACAGATACGCAGTATTTT. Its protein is CASSAQGTGITDTQYF.

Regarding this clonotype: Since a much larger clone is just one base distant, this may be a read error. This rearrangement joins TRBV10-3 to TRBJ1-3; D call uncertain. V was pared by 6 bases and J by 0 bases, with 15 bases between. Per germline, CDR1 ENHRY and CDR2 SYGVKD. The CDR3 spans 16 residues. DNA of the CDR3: TGTGCCATCAGGGAGAAACACGAGCACTCTGGAAACACCATATATTTT. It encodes CAIREKHEHSGNTIYF.

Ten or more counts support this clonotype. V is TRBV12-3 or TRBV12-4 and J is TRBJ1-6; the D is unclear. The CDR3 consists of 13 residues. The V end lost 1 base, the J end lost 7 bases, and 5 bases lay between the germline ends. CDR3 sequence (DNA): TGTGCCAGCAGTTTAGGTCTCAATTCACCCCTCCACTTT. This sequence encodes CASSLGLNSPLHF.

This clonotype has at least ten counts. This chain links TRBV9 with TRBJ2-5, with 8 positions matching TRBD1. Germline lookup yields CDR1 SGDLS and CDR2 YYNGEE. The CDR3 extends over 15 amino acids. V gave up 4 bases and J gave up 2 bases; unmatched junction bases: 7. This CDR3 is CASSRQGWEQETQYF. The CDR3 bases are TGTGCCAGCAGCCGACAGGGGTGGGAGCAAGAGACCCAGTACTTC.